The 12 T cell receptor beta chains listed next were all sequenced from one sample in a study of cytomegalovirus exposure and HLA in healthy donors. The study ran its PCR with 60 Vbeta and 13 Jbeta primers. Profiling relied on immunoSEQ multiplex PCR, and the TCRdb table lists in-frame clones only, not all of them. The sample has approximately 100,000 clones, roughly 74% seen once. Source material: PBMCs. These receptors came from a woman aged 40 to 50 in good health and CMV-seronegative.

The count of this clone is one. The CDR3 reads CASSNRQNTGELFF. CDR3 sequence (DNA): TGCGCCAGCTCTAACCGACAGAACACCGGGGAGCTGTTTTTT. The chain combines TRBV5-1 with TRBJ2-2; the D is unclear. The CDR3 is made up of 14 amino acids. V lost 7 bases and J lost 1, with 11 bases in between. Germline-derived CDR1 and CDR2 are SGHRS and YFSETQ.

This clone has a single count. V usage is TRBV7-3 and J usage is TRBJ2-5; 12 bases match TRBD2. CDR1 and CDR2 from the germline V gene are SGHTA and FQGTGA. The trim removed 5 bases at V and 11 bases at J, leaving 12 bases unmatched. The CDR3 loop spans 15 amino acids. The CDR3 DNA follows: TGTGCCAGCAGCCCGCTTGGACTAGCGGGGACGCCGCAGTACTTC. It yields the protein CASSPLGLAGTPQYF.

The chain joins TRBV10-3 to TRBJ1-2; 9 bases match TRBD1. The CDR3 has 13 amino acids. CDR1 is ENHRY and CDR2 is SYGVKD in the germline V gene. V was pared by 2 bases and J by 5 bases, with 0 bases of the junction left unmatched. The chain's CDR3 is CAISEGTGYGYTF. The CDR3 DNA reads TGTGCCATCAGTGAGGGGACAGGGTATGGCTACACCTTC.

V usage is TRBV5-6 and J usage is TRBJ1-2; maybe TRBD1 (5 bases). With 1 base removed from V and 7 bases from J, the gap between germline ends came to 8 bases. The CDR3 consists of 12 residues. Germline V gives CDR1 SGHDT, CDR2 YYEEEE. This CDR3 is CASSLSGGGYTF. As DNA, the CDR3 is TGTGCCAGCAGCTTGAGCGGGGGTGGCTACACCTTC.

V and J are TRBV27 and TRBJ2-3, with 8 positions matching TRBD2. The CDR3 has 16 residues. The V gene end was trimmed by 0 bases and the J gene end by 7 bases; junction bases not matched to a gene: 9. CDR1 and CDR2 from the germline V gene are MNHEY and SMNVEV (reference sequence). CDR3 amino acids: CASSLSKRTSSNTQYF. The CDR3 nucleotides are TGTGCCAGCAGTTTATCGAAAAGGACTAGCTCAAATACGCAGTATTTT.

The V and J genes are TRBV28 and TRBJ2-3, with D possibly matching TRBD1 (6 bases). This CDR3 is 15 amino acids long. Germline CDR1 reads MDHEN; CDR2 reads SYDVKM. Trimming took 3 bases from V and 0 from J, leaving 10 bases between them. CDR3 region: CASSFQGRSTDTQYF. The DNA of the CDR3 is TGTGCCAGCAGTTTTCAGGGGCGAAGCACAGATACGCAGTATTTT.

A single count supports this clone. The chain combines TRBV5-1 with TRBJ2-7, with 7 bases identical to TRBD2. CDR3 size: 14 residues. V shed 5 bases, J shed 2 bases, and the junction held 7 bases outside the gene matches. Germline V gene sequence: CDR1 SGHRS, CDR2 YFSETQ. CDR3 residues: CASRRGGTTYEQYF. DNA of the CDR3: TGCGCCAGCAGGCGGGGAGGGACGACCTACGAGCAGTACTTC.

The chain is built from TRBV11-2 and TRBJ2-7; no clear D gene. Trimming left V 8 bases short and J 0 bases short, with 8 bases between. Per germline, CDR1 SGHAT and CDR2 FQNNGV. This CDR3 comprises 12 residues. For the CDR3, the DNA is TGTGCCAGCGCCGGTTACTCCTACGAGCAGTACTTC. Its protein is CASAGYSYEQYF.

The rearrangement joins TRBV4-2 to TRBJ1-2; 7 nucleotides match TRBD1. Germline V gives CDR1 LGHNA, CDR2 YNFKEQ. This CDR3 region has 15 residues. J lost 4 bases, V lost 0 bases, and 5 bases had no gene match. The DNA for the CDR3 is TGTGCCAGCAGCCAAGAGCACAGGGGCCCCTATGGCTACACCTTC. Translating it yields CASSQEHRGPYGYTF.

The chain recombines TRBV27 with TRBJ2-3; 9 bases match TRBD2. The junction had 11 bases not matched to a gene; V was cut back by 8 bases and J by 5 bases. The CDR3 is 15 residues long. The germline V gene has CDR1 MNHEY and CDR2 SMNVEV (reference sequence). CDR3 nucleotide sequence: TGTGCCAGCCATAGGTCGGGACTAGCTGGAGATACGCAGTATTTT. Translated: CASHRSGLAGDTQYF.

The gene calls are TRBV11-2 and TRBJ2-1; D uncertain. The germline CDR1 and CDR2 sequences are SGHAT and FQNNGV. The CDR3 runs 13 residues. Trimming cost V 2 bases and J 12 bases, with 14 bases left between them. The CDR3 spells CASSLNRLRVQFF. The CDR3, as DNA: TGTGCCAGCAGCTTAAATAGGTTACGGGTGCAGTTCTTC.

This clone has more than one count but fewer than ten. The rearrangement links TRBV4-3 to TRBJ2-3; 15 nucleotides match TRBD2. Per germline, CDR1 LGHNA and CDR2 YSLEER. V lost 3 bases to trimming and J lost 8 bases; unmatched junction nucleotides: 9. CDR3 size: 17 residues. As DNA, the CDR3 is TGCGCCAGCAGCCAGCAACCCGGGACTAGCGGGGGGAGTACGCAGTATTTT. Encoded protein: CASSQQPGTSGGSTQYF.